This record looks at one T cell receptor beta chain sequence and its context. This CDR3 spans 13 amino acids. The V end lost 1 base, the J end lost 3 bases, and 7 bases lay between the germline ends. In germline, CDR1 is SQVTM, CDR2 ANQGSEA. This specimen belongs to a study of blood T cell repertoires in COVID-19. Study context: Specimens from acute and convalescent COVID-19 originated in the United States, Italy and Spain. PBMCs, B-cell-depleted T cells, or T cells provided the cDNA or gDNA that made up the material.

As processed by the authors: Amplification of reference gene primers was used by the study to estimate nucleated cell counts. Clones were sequenced by immunoSEQ multiplex PCR, and TCRdb holds only the in-frame ones, with some missing. D and trimming were read from the DNA, whereas the V and J calls and clone size are those reported in that table. The table includes 400,000 to 550,000 clones, around 89% detected once. The sample was peripheral blood. The clonotype originates from a woman under 40 with acute or convalescent COVID-19. The chain carries TRBV29-1 and TRBJ1-5; D perhaps matches TRBD1 (5 bases). The CDR3 sequence is CSVEVRANQPQHF. In DNA, the CDR3 is TGCAGCGTTGAAGTCAGGGCCAATCAGCCCCAGCATTTT.